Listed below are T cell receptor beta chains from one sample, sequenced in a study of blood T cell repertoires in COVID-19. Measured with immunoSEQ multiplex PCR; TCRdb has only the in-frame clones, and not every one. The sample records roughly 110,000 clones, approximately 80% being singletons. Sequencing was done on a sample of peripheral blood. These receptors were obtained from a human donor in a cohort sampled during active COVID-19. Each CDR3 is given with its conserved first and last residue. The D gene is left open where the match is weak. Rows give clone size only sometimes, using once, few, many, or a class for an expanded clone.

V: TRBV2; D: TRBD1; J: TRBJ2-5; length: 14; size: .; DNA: TGTGCCAGGGACTGGGGACAGGGGTTGGAGACCCAGTACTTC; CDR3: CARDWGQGLETQYF
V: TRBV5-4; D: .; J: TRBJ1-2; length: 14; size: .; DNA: TGTGCCAGCAGCCTTGCCGCAGGGATCTATGGCTACACCTTC; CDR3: CASSLAAGIYGYTF
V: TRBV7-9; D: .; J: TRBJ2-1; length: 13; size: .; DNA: TGTGCCAGCAGCCCGACAGGTTTCAATGAACAGTTCTTC; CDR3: CASSPTGFNEQFF
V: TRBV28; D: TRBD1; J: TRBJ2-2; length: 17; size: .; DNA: TGTGCCAGCAGTTCAATACAGGGGGTCCGGGACACCGGGGAGCTGTTTTTT; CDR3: CASSSIQGVRDTGELFF
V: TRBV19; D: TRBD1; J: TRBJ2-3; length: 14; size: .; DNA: TGTGCCAGTACCCGGGACAGGGGCACAGATACGCAGTATTTT; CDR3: CASTRDRGTDTQYF
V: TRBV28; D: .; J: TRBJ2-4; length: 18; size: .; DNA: TGTGCCAGCAGTCCCAAACACAGGTTATCGGTAGCCAAAAACATTCAGTACTTC; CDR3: CASSPKHRLSVAKNIQYF
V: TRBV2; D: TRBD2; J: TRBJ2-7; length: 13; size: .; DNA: TGTGCCACCCTGGGACTAGCCGAGCGAGAGCAGTACTTC; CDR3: CATLGLAEREQYF
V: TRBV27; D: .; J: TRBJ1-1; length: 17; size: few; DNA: TGTGCCAGCAGTTCCACCGATATGGGACTTACGAACACTGAAGCTTTCTTT; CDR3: CASSSTDMGLTNTEAFF
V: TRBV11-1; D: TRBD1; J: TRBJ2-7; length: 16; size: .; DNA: TGTGCCAGCACCCTCCGTGGACAGGGGCTGACCTACGAGCAGTACTTC; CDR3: CASTLRGQGLTYEQYF
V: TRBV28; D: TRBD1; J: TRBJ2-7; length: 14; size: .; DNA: TGTGCCAGCAGTTTAATTCAGGGGGCGGGGGAGCAGTACTTC; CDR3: CASSLIQGAGEQYF
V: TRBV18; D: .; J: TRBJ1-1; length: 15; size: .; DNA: TGTGCCAGCTCACGCATTGCCGGAGGGGACACTGAAGCTTTCTTT; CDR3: CASSRIAGGDTEAFF
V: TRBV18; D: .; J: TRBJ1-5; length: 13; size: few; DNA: TGTGCCAGCACATACGATAGCAATCAGCCCCAGCATTTT; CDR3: CASTYDSNQPQHF
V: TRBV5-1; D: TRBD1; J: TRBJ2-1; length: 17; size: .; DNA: TGCGCCAGCAGCGGGAGAGGGGGCCGTAGCTCCTACAATGAGCAGTTCTTC; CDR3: CASSGRGGRSSYNEQFF
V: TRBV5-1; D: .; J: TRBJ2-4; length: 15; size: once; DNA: TGCGCCAGCAGCGCCGGGGCCTCGGGGGAAAACATTCAGTACTTC; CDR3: CASSAGASGENIQYF
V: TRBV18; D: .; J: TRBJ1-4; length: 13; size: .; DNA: TGTGCCAGCTCATTCGGACAGAATGAAAAACTGTTTTTT; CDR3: CASSFGQNEKLFF
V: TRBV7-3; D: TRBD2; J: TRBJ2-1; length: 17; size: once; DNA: TGTGCCAGCAGCTTAGCTGGGCGGGAGGGCCTGAGGAATGAGCAGTTCTTC; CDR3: CASSLAGREGLRNEQFF
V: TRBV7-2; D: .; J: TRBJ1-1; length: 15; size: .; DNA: TGTGCCAGCAGCTTAGCGCTCCCCGGAGGGACTGAAGCTTTCTTT; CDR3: CASSLALPGGTEAFF
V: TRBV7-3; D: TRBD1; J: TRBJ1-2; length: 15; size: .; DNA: TGTGCCAGCAGCCCGCCGGACAGGCCTATACATGGCTACACCTTC; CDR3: CASSPPDRPIHGYTF
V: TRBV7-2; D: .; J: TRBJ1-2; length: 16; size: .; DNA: TGTGCCAGCAGCTCGAGAGGGAGGGACCAAAGCTATGGCTACACCTTC; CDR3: CASSSRGRDQSYGYTF
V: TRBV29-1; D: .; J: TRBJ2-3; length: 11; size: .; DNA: TGCAGCGTTTCCTCGGTTGATACGCAGTATTTT; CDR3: CSVSSVDTQYF
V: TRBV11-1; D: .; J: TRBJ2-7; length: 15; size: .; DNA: TGTGCCAGCAGCTTTGGCGGGACAGCTTCCTACGAGCAGTACTTC; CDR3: CASSFGGTASYEQYF
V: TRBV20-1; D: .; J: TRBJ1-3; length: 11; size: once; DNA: TGCAGTGCCGGGAAGGGAAACACCATATATTTT; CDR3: CSAGKGNTIYF
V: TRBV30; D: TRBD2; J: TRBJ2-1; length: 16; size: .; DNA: TGTGCCTGGGGGGGGACTAGCGGGCGATCCTACAATGAGCAGTTCTTC; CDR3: CAWGGTSGRSYNEQFF
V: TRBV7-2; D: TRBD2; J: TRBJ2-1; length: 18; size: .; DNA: TGTGCCAGCAGCGCTCCTAGCGGGGGCCAGAGCTCCTACAATGAGCAGTTCTTC; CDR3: CASSAPSGGQSSYNEQFF
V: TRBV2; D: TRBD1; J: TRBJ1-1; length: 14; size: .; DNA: TGTGCCAGCACCCGGACAGGGGTGAACACTGAAGCTTTCTTT; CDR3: CASTRTGVNTEAFF
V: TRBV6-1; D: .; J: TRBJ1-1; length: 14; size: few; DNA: TGTGCCAGCAGTGACGAAGACAAGAACACTGAAGCTTTCTTT; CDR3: CASSDEDKNTEAFF
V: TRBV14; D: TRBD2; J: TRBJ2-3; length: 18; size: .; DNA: TGTGCCAGCAGCCAAGGACTAGCGGGGGGGAGAGGGCTGAATACGCAGTATTTT; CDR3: CASSQGLAGGRGLNTQYF
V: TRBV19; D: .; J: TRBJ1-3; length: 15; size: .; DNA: TGTGCCAGTAGTATCGGTCTGTCGTCTGGAAACACCATATATTTT; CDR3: CASSIGLSSGNTIYF
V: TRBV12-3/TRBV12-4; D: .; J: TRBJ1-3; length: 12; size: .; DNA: TGTGCCCTAGAGCGGACTGGAAACACCATATATTTT; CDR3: CALERTGNTIYF
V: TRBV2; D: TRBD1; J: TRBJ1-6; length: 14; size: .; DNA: TGTGCCGGGGGATACAGGGGTTCAGATTCACCCCTCCACTTT; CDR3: CAGGYRGSDSPLHF
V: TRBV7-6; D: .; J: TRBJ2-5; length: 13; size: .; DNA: TGTGCCAGCAGCGACAGGATCCAAGAGACCCAGTACTTC; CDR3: CASSDRIQETQYF
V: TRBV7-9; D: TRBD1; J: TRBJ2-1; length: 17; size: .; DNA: TGTGCCAGCAGCCCGGGACAGGGGGCGCCAAACTACAATGAGCAGTTCTTC; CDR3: CASSPGQGAPNYNEQFF
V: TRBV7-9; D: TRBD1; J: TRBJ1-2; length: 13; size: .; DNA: TGTGCCAGCACCCCGGGACAGAGCTATGGCTACACCTTC; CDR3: CASTPGQSYGYTF
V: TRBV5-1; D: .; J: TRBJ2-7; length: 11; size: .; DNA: TGCGCCAGCAGCTCGTCTTACGAGCAGTACTTC; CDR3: CASSSSYEQYF
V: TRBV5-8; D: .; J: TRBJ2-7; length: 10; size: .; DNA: TGTGCCAGCAGCCGGGGGGAGCAGTACTTC; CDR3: CASSRGEQYF
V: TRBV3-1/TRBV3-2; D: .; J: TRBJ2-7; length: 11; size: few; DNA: TGTGCCAGCAGCCAAGTCGGTGTAGAATACTTC; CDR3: CASSQVGVEYF
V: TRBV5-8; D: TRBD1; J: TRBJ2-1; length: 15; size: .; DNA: TGTGCCAGCAGCGTCGCCCCGGGACAGTTCAATGAGCAGTTCTTC; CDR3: CASSVAPGQFNEQFF
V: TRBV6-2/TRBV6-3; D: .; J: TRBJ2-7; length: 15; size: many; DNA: TGTGCCAGCAGCCCTGAGGGAGGCGCATTCTACGAGCAGTACTTC; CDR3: CASSPEGGAFYEQYF
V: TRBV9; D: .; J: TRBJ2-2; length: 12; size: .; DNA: TGTGCCAGCAGCCGTCGAGACGGGGAGCTGTTTTTT; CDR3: CASSRRDGELFF
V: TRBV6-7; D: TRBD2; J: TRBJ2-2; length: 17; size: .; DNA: TGTGCCAGCAGTTGGCTTAGCGGGAGTTATGACACCGGGGAGCTGTTTTTT; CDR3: CASSWLSGSYDTGELFF
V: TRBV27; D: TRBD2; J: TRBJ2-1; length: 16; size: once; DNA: TGTGCCAGCATGATTCCCGCGGGGGGCTTCTACAATGAGCAGTTCTTC; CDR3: CASMIPAGGFYNEQFF
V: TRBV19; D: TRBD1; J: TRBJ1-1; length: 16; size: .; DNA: TGTGCCAGTAGTATAGAACAGGGGGCGCGGAACACTGAAGCTTTCTTT; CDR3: CASSIEQGARNTEAFF
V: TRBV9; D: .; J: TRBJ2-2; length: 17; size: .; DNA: TGTGCCAGCAGCGTAGTGGGGGACACGCGGTTCGCCGGGGAGCTGTTTTTT; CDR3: CASSVVGDTRFAGELFF
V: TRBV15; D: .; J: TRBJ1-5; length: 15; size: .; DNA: TGTGCCACCAGCACCTCTTTTAACCGCGGGCAGCCCCAGCATTTT; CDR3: CATSTSFNRGQPQHF
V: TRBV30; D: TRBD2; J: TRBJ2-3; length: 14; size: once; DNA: TGTGCCTGGACTAGCGGGATCGGTACAGATACGCAGTATTTT; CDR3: CAWTSGIGTDTQYF
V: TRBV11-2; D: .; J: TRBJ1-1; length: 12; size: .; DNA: TGTGCCAGCAGCTTCCAGGGCTCTGAAGCTTTCTTT; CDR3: CASSFQGSEAFF
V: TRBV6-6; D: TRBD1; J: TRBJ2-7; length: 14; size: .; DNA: TGTGCCAGCAGCCCCGACAGGGTTTCGTTCGAGCAGTACTTC; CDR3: CASSPDRVSFEQYF
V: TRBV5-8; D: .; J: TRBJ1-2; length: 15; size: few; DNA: TGTGCCAGCAGCTTGACTTACAGGGCTAACTATGGCTACACCTTC; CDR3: CASSLTYRANYGYTF
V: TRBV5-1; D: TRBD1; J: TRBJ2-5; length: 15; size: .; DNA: TGCGCCAGCAGCTTGTTTCCGGGACAGCGAGAGACCCAGTACTTC; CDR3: CASSLFPGQRETQYF
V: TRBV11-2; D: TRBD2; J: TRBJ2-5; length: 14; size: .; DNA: TGTGCCAGCAGCTACGGGGGGAGGCAAGAGACCCAGTACTTC; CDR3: CASSYGGRQETQYF
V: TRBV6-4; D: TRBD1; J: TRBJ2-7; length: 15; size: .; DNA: TGTGCCAGCAGTTCGTCGGGACAGGACCCCTACGAGCAGTACTTC; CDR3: CASSSSGQDPYEQYF
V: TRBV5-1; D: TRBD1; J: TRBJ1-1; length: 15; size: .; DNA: TGCGCCAGCAGCTTGGCCCAGGGGGTAGGTACTGAAGCTTTCTTT; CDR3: CASSLAQGVGTEAFF